The next 9 T cell receptor beta chains were all read from a single sample in a study of blood T cells in healthy people across ages. A second PCR of roughly 7 to 11 cycles used a sample-barcoded 5' primer and a J-beta primer mix. TCRdb processed the 5' RACE reads anew with MiXCR; each CDR3 protein has one entry. The sample has 1.4 million or so distinct CDR3 sequences, about 42% seen once. The sample was blood. The source of these receptors is a woman younger than 35 in good health.

This clonotype was picked up a small number of times. The rearrangement uses TRBV7-2 and TRBJ2-3; 12 positions agree with TRBD2. This CDR3 has 17 amino acids. Germline values: CDR1 SGHTA, CDR2 FQGNSA. The V segment lost 5 bases and the J segment 0 bases; nucleotides outside the gene matches: 6. The CDR3 DNA sequence: TGTGCCAGCAGCCTAATGACTAGCGGGGGCAGCACAGATACGCAGTATTTT. Its protein is CASSLMTSGGSTDTQYF.

This clonotype was recorded at least ten times. This chain joins TRBV7-3 and TRBJ1-5; no clear D gene. This CDR3 has 13 amino acids. Germline V gives CDR1 SGHTA, CDR2 FQGTGA. The germline V and J ends were trimmed by 3 bases and 3 bases, with 6 bases remaining between them. DNA of the CDR3: TGTGCCAGCAGCTTGGGGAACAATCAGCCCCAGCATTTT. Its protein product is CASSLGNNQPQHF.

The V call is TRBV29-1, the J call TRBJ1-2; D gene unclear. The germline V and J ends were trimmed by 5 bases and 2 bases, with 15 bases remaining between them. CDR3 length: 14 residues. The germline CDR1 and CDR2 sequences are SQVTM and ANQGSEA. The CDR3 DNA reads as TGCAGCGTTTTCCGGAGAGACCTAAACTATGGCTACACCTTC. Residues: CSVFRRDLNYGYTF.

This clonotype showed up many times. V and J are TRBV20-1 and TRBJ1-2; tentative D call: TRBD1 (5 bases). V shed 0 bases and J shed 5 bases, with 10 bases lying between them. Per germline, CDR1 DFQATT and CDR2 SNEGSKA (reference sequence). The CDR3 is 13 residues long. The chain's CDR3 is CSARDGRGYGYTF. The DNA of the CDR3 is TGCAGTGCTAGAGATGGAAGGGGTTATGGCTACACCTTC.

The chain has TRBV7-6 and TRBJ2-1, with a tentative D call TRBD1 (6 bases). CDR1 SGHVS and CDR2 FNYEAQ come from the germline V gene. The CDR3 loop spans 15 amino acids. V lost 6 bases to trimming and J lost 4 bases, with 16 bases between them. The CDR3, as DNA: TGTGCCAGCAGGCCTCAGGGGAAAGGGTACAATGAGCAGTTCTTC. It specifies CASRPQGKGYNEQFF.

The chain recombines TRBV6-5 with TRBJ1-2, with D perhaps matching TRBD1 (5 bases). This CDR3 has 13 residues. The V gene's germline CDR1 is MNHEY and CDR2 SVGAGI. Trimming shortened V by 8 bases and J by 7 bases, and 17 bases separated the two germline ends. The CDR3: CASRLQGFGGYTF. CDR3 nucleotide sequence: TGTGCCAGCCGACTTCAGGGTTTCGGTGGCTACACCTTC.

This clonotype was picked up a small number of times. The chain uses TRBV24-1 and TRBJ2-1; D is unclear. The germline gives CDR1 KGHDR, CDR2 SFDVKD. CDR3 length: 13 residues. Trimming removed 5 bases from V and 6 bases from J, with 10 bases in between. CDR3: CATSAVVGNEQFF. CDR3 coding DNA: TGTGCCACCAGTGCAGTTGTAGGCAATGAGCAGTTCTTC.

This clonotype was found a few times. This chain's CDR3 is CSARGRGRYSYNEQFF. CDR3 nucleotides: TGCAGTGCTAGAGGTAGGGGACGTTACTCCTACAATGAGCAGTTCTTC. The V and J genes are TRBV20-1 and TRBJ2-1; D assignment may be TRBD1 or TRBD2 (5 bases each). Trimming pared 1 base from V and 0 bases from J, leaving 13 bases between. The V gene's germline CDR1 is DFQATT and CDR2 SNEGSKA (reference sequence). This CDR3 is 16 amino acids long.

The gene calls are TRBV6-5 and TRBJ2-1, with D unresolved. The CDR3 has 15 amino acids. With 0 bases removed from V and 2 bases from J, the gap between germline ends came to 8 bases. Germline V lookup: CDR1 MNHEY, CDR2 SVGAGI. The CDR3 coding sequence is TGTGCCAGCAGTTACTCGAGACTCCCCTACAATGAGCAGTTCTTC. Translating gives CASSYSRLPYNEQFF.